The rows below give T cell receptor beta chains drawn from one sample of a study of shared clonotypes between healthy human individuals. Assay: immunoSEQ multiplex PCR; the TCRdb copy retains only in-frame clones and omits some. The data show some 1.5 million clones, approximately 98% seen once. Material for sequencing was naive CD4+ T cells sorted from blood. These receptors were collected from a man aged 25-45 years in good health. Each CDR3 is given with its conserved first and last residue. D genes are given only for firm matches. Clone size, where shown, is once, few, many, or a class for clones that have expanded.

clone_size	j_call	v_call	d_call	cdr3_nt	cdr3_aa
.	TRBJ2-5	TRBV29-1	.	TGCAGCGTCGTGTGGGAGACCCAGTACTTC	CSVVWETQYF
.	TRBJ2-3	TRBV4-2	.	TGTGCCAGCAGCACTCGTCAGAGCACAGATACGCAGTATTTT	CASSTRQSTDTQYF
.	TRBJ1-1	TRBV20-1	.	TGCAGTGTCTACGGGAACACTGAAGCTTTCTTT	CSVYGNTEAFF
.	TRBJ1-1	TRBV29-1	TRBD1	TGCAGCGTATTAACAGGGGCGAACACTGAAGCTTTCTTT	CSVLTGANTEAFF
.	TRBJ2-3	TRBV6-1	TRBD2	TGTGCCAGCAGTCTAGCGGGAGATCGCACAGATACGCAGTATTTT	CASSLAGDRTDTQYF
.	TRBJ2-7	TRBV6-1	TRBD2	TGTGCCAGCAGTGAAGAAGGGACTAGCGTTTACGAGCAGTACTTC	CASSEEGTSVYEQYF
once	TRBJ2-6	TRBV28	.	TGTGCCAGCAGTCCCCCAGGTTCTGGGGCCAACGTCCTGACTTTC	CASSPPGSGANVLTF
.	TRBJ2-1	TRBV7-9	TRBD1	TGTGCCAGCAGCTTATGGGGACAGAGAGACAATGAGCAGTTCTTC	CASSLWGQRDNEQFF
.	TRBJ2-1	TRBV5-1	TRBD2	TGCGCCAGCACCACACAGCATCGTGGCGGGAGGCTGAGCTCCTACAATGAGCAGTTCTTC	CASTTQHRGGRLSSYNEQFF
once	TRBJ2-1	TRBV14	TRBD2	TGTGCCAGCAGCCAAGTGGGACTAGCGGGAGTTAATGAGCAGTTCTTC	CASSQVGLAGVNEQFF
.	TRBJ2-5	TRBV5-8	.	TGTGCCAGCAGCTTTGGGGAAAGGACCCAGTACTTC	CASSFGERTQYF
.	TRBJ2-3	TRBV6-5	TRBD2	TGTGCCAGCAGACCCGGACTAGTGGGCGCAGATACGCAGTATTTT	CASRPGLVGADTQYF
.	TRBJ2-1	TRBV7-9	.	TGTGCCAGCAGCTTAGCCCGGACGAACAATGAGCAGTTCTTC	CASSLARTNNEQFF
.	TRBJ2-1	TRBV2	.	TGTGCCAGCAAGAAGGACAGATACAATGAGCAGTTCTTC	CASKKDRYNEQFF
once	TRBJ1-5	TRBV7-3	.	TGTGCCAGCAGCTCATGGAGCAATCAGCCCCAGCATTTT	CASSSWSNQPQHF
.	TRBJ2-1	TRBV28	TRBD1	TGTGCCAGCATGGGACAGCAATACAATGAGCAGTTCTTC	CASMGQQYNEQFF
.	TRBJ2-1	TRBV19	TRBD1	TGTGCCAGTAGGGTAGGGACAGGGCTTGGCAATGAGCAGTTCTTC	CASRVGTGLGNEQFF
.	TRBJ2-1	TRBV5-1	.	TGCGCCAGCAGCTTGGACCCACAGTACAATGAGCAGTTCTTC	CASSLDPQYNEQFF
.	TRBJ2-2	TRBV5-1	TRBD2	TGCGCCAGCAGCTTGGTGGCTAGCGGGACGAACACCGGGGAGCTGTTTTTT	CASSLVASGTNTGELFF
.	TRBJ1-5	TRBV6-5	.	TGTGCCAGCAGCATGGGCTTGGCCCAGCATTTT	CASSMGLAQHF
.	TRBJ2-5	TRBV15	.	TGTGCCACCAGCAGCCAGGGAAGGGAGACCCAGTACTTC	CATSSQGRETQYF
.	TRBJ2-1	TRBV5-1	TRBD2	TGCGCCAGCAGCTTTCTCGCGGGAGGTTCTAATGAGCAGTTCTTC	CASSFLAGGSNEQFF
.	TRBJ2-7	TRBV6-1	TRBD2	TGTGCCAGCAGTGTGACCGGGACTAGCGGAAGGTACGAGCAGTACTTC	CASSVTGTSGRYEQYF
.	TRBJ2-1	TRBV15	.	TGTGCCACCAGCAGAGTGGCAGGCAGCTCCTACAATGAGCAGTTCTTC	CATSRVAGSSYNEQFF
.	TRBJ1-1	TRBV6-6	.	TGTGCCAGCAGTCCCTGGGCGAACACTGAAGCTTTCTTT	CASSPWANTEAFF
.	TRBJ2-7	TRBV5-4	TRBD2	TGTGCCAGCAGCTTGGTTTCGGGGGACTACCCCTACGAGCAGTACTTC	CASSLVSGDYPYEQYF
once	TRBJ2-4	TRBV5-1	.	TGCGCCAGCAATTTGGGCGAGGGTTCGGGCATTCAGTACTTC	CASNLGEGSGIQYF
.	TRBJ2-1	TRBV7-6	.	TGTGCCAGCAGCCCAGGAGGCAGGTTTTTGGGTGAGCAGTTCTTC	CASSPGGRFLGEQFF
.	TRBJ2-3	TRBV5-8	.	TGTGCCAGCAGCCCCGCTCCGGGCTGGGGAGATACGCAGTATTTT	CASSPAPGWGDTQYF
once	TRBJ1-1	TRBV9	.	TGTGCCAGCAGCGTAGTGCCCCAGGGAAACACTGAAGCTTTCTTT	CASSVVPQGNTEAFF
once	TRBJ1-5	TRBV2	.	TGTGCCAGCAGTGATGGGAACCTTCAGCCCCAGCATTTT	CASSDGNLQPQHF
.	TRBJ2-5	TRBV5-1	TRBD1	TGCGCCAGCAGCTTGAGCAGTTTTGGGCAGGGGGCGGGAGAGACCCAGTACTTC	CASSLSSFGQGAGETQYF
.	TRBJ2-5	TRBV4-1	TRBD2	TGCGCCAGCAGCCAAGGCGGACTAGCCCAAGAGACCCAGTACTTC	CASSQGGLAQETQYF
.	TRBJ1-1	TRBV10-3	.	TGTGCCACCCGGATCAACACTGAAGCTTTCTTT	CATRINTEAFF
.	TRBJ2-7	TRBV6-1	.	TGTGCCAGCAGTGAACCCTCCCATTCGACAGTACCCTACGAGCAGTACTTC	CASSEPSHSTVPYEQYF
.	TRBJ2-3	TRBV28	TRBD1	TGTGCCAGCAGACTTTCCGGGACAGGGAGGGCAGATACGCAGTATTTT	CASRLSGTGRADTQYF
.	TRBJ2-2	TRBV4-3	.	TGCGCCAGCAGCCACACGGCCGGGGAGCTGTTTTTT	CASSHTAGELFF
.	TRBJ2-1	TRBV6-5	TRBD2	TGTGCCAGCAGTTACTCATCCCTAGCGGGAGGGACTGAGCAGTTCTTC	CASSYSSLAGGTEQFF
.	TRBJ2-1	TRBV6-5	.	TGTGCCAGCAGTTATCCCCCGTACAATGAGCAGTTCTTC	CASSYPPYNEQFF
.	TRBJ2-7	TRBV19	TRBD2	TGTGCCAGTAGTACCCCGGGACTACCATCCGAGCAGTACTTC	CASSTPGLPSEQYF
.	TRBJ2-1	TRBV18	.	TGTGCCAGCTCACCAGATTACAGGACCAATGAGCAGTTCTTC	CASSPDYRTNEQFF
.	TRBJ2-3	TRBV13	TRBD1	TGTGCCAGCAGCTTAGGCCTCCCCTGGACAGGAAGCACAGATACGCAGTATTTT	CASSLGLPWTGSTDTQYF
.	TRBJ1-4	TRBV14	.	TGTGCCAGCAGCCTCTCCCAGAGAAATGAAAAACTGTTTTTT	CASSLSQRNEKLFF
.	TRBJ2-1	TRBV2	TRBD2	TGTGCCAGCAGGGCGGGAGGGCGAACGTTCTTC	CASRAGGRTFF
once	TRBJ2-2	TRBV29-1	.	TGCAGCGTTGGCCGGGGTTACACCGGGGAGCTGTTTTTT	CSVGRGYTGELFF
.	TRBJ2-3	TRBV28	.	TGTGCCAGCAGCCTCCGGACAGCGGTTAATCTAGATACGCAGTATTTT	CASSLRTAVNLDTQYF
.	TRBJ2-7	TRBV28	TRBD1	TGTGCCAGCAGCTTAAGGAAGGCCGGGACAGGGGGCTTCTACGAGCAGTACTTC	CASSLRKAGTGGFYEQYF
.	TRBJ2-5	TRBV2	.	TGTGCCAGTAGAGGGATTGGGCACCAAGAGACCCAGTACTTC	CASRGIGHQETQYF
.	TRBJ1-5	TRBV11-2	.	TGTGCCAGCAGTCCAATACCTGGGGGCAATCAGCCCCAGCATTTT	CASSPIPGGNQPQHF
once	TRBJ2-7	TRBV4-3	.	TGCGCCAGCAGCCAAGATGGCAGTACCTACGAGCAGTACTTC	CASSQDGSTYEQYF